Described below is a single TCR beta chain sequence and its context. Antigen: not known. TCRdb reprocessed the RT-PCR reads with MiXCR, giving one entry per CDR3 protein. The sample yields approximately 300,000 distinct CDR3 sequences, 20% to 25% seen once. These data come from a study of response to subunit inactivated influenza vaccine. V dropped 3 bases and J dropped 11 bases, with 13 bases sitting between them. CDR3 length equals 11 residues. Germline V gene sequence: CDR1 DFQATT, CDR2 SNEGSKA (reference sequence). Study-level points and caveats: It was the authors' suggestion that each seasonal influenza vaccination recruits few new T cells.

The sequencing here drew on PBMCs from blood, taken roughly 20 months after vaccination. The TCR originated in a man in his fifties or sixties who received an inactivated influenza vaccine. V and J are TRBV20-1 and TRBJ1-1, with D unclear. As DNA, the CDR3 is TGCAGTGCTAGGGAAGGTCCTCCGGCTTTCTTT. Protein product: CSAREGPPAFF.